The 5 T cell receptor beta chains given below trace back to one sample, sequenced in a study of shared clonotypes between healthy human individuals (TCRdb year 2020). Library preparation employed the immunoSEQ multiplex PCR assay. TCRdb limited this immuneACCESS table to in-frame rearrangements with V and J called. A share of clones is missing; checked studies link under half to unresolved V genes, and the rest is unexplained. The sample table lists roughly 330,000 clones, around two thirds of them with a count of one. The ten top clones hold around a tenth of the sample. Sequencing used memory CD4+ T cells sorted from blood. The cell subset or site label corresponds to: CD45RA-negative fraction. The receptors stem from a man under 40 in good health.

The CDR3 spells CASSPSGRAYNNEQFF. The CDR3 coding sequence is TGCGCCAGCAGCCCTAGCGGGAGGGCCTACAACAATGAGCAGTTCTTC. The rearrangement uses TRBV4-3 and TRBJ2-1, with TRBD2 identical over 12 bases. With V trimmed by 4 bases and J by 5 bases, 6 bases remained unmatched. CDR3 length equals 16 residues. In germline, CDR1 is LGHNA, CDR2 YSLEER.

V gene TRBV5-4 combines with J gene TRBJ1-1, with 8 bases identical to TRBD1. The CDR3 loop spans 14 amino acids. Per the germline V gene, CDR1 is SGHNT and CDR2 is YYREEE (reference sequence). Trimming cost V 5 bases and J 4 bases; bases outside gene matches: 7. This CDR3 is CASSTVGTGTEAFF. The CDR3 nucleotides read TGTGCCAGCAGTACGGTAGGGACAGGCACTGAAGCTTTCTTT.

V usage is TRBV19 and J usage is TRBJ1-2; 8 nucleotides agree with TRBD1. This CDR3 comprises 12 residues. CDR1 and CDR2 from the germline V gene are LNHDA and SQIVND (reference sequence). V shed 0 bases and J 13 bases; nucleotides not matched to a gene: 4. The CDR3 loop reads CASSIDQGAGTF. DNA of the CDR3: TGTGCCAGTAGTATAGATCAGGGGGCGGGCACCTTC.

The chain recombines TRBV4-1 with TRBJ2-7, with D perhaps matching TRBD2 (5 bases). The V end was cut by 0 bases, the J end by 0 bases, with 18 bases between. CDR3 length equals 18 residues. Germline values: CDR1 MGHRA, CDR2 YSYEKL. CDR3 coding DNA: TGCGCCAGCAGCCAAGATGCCCTAGCCGGGCGAAGCTCCTACGAGCAGTACTTC. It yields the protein CASSQDALAGRSSYEQYF.

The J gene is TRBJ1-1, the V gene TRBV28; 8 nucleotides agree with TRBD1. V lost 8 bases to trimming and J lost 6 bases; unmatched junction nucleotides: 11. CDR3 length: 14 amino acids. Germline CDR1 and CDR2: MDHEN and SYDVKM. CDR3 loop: CASFASGGRAEAFF. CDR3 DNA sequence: TGTGCCAGCTTCGCTTCAGGGGGCAGGGCTGAAGCTTTCTTT.